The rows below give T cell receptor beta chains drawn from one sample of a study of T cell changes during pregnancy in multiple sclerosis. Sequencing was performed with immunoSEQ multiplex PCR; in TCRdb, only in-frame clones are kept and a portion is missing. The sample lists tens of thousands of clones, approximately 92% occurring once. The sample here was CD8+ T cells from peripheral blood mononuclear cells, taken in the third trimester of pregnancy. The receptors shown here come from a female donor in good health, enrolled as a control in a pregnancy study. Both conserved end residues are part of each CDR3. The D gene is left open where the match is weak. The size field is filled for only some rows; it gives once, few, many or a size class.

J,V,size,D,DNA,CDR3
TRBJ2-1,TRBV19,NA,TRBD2,TGTGCCAGTAGTCCCGGGGGGTTCGGTGAGCAGTTCTTC,CASSPGGFGEQFF
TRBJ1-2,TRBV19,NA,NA,TGTGCCAGTGGATGGGCGGGCGCAGACTCTAACTATGGCTACACCTTC,CASGWAGADSNYGYTF
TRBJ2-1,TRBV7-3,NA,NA,TGTGCCAGCAGCTTAGACTTCAGCTCCTACAATGAGCAGTTCTTC,CASSLDFSSYNEQFF
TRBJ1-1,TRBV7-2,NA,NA,TGTGCCAGCAGCATGACAGGCAGGGACACTGAAGCTTTCTTT,CASSMTGRDTEAFF
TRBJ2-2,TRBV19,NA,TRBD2,TGTGCCACCTACGGGGGGGCGGGCACCGGGGAGCTGTTTTTT,CATYGGAGTGELFF
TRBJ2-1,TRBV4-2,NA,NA,TGTGCCAGCAGCCAAGCCATTAGCTCCTACAATGAGCAGTTCTTC,CASSQAISSYNEQFF
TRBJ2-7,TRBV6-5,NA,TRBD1,TGTGCCAGCAGTCCGGGACAGGGGGCCTACGAGCAGTACTTC,CASSPGQGAYEQYF
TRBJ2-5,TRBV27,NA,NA,TGTGCCAGCAGCGAATTATCTCAGGGGTACCAAGAGACCCAGTACTTC,CASSELSQGYQETQYF
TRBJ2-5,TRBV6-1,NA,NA,TGTGCCAGCAGTCCCCGTGGAGGGAGATCAGAGACCCAGTACTTC,CASSPRGGRSETQYF
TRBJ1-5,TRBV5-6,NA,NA,TGTGCCAGCAGCTTGCTTCAGGGCTACGGCCCTTATAGCAATCAGCCCCAGCATTTT,CASSLLQGYGPYSNQPQHF
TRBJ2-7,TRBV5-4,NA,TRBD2,TGTGCCAGCAGCTTGCTAGTTCTGCGGGGGGGAACATTCTACGAGCAGTACTTC,CASSLLVLRGGTFYEQYF
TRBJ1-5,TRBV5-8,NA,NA,TGTGCCAGCAGCTTGGGAGGGTTCAGCAATCAGCCCCAGCATTTT,CASSLGGFSNQPQHF
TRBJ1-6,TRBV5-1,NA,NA,TGCGCCAGCAGCGAGGACCCTATAAGGGGGTCACCCCTCCACTTT,CASSEDPIRGSPLHF
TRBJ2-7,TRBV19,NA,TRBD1,TGTGCCAGTAGAGACGACAGGGACTCCTACGAGCAGTACTTC,CASRDDRDSYEQYF
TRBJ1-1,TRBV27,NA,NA,TGTGCCAGCAGCCCAGAGGGCACTGAAGCTTTCTTT,CASSPEGTEAFF
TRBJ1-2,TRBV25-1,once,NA,TGTGCCAGCAATCAGGGTTCGCCCGTCTCAGGAAGTGGCTACACCTTC,CASNQGSPVSGSGYTF
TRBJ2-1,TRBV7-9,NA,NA,TGTGCCAGCAGCTTAACAGGGTTGGGCCGCTTGGGGAATGAGCAGTTCTTC,CASSLTGLGRLGNEQFF
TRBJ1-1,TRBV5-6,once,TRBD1,TGTGCCAGCAGCGGAAGGGACAGGCTAATGAACACTGAAGCTTTCTTT,CASSGRDRLMNTEAFF
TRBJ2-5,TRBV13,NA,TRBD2,TGTGCCAGCAGCTGGGGACTAGCGGGAGGGGAGACCCAGTACTTC,CASSWGLAGGETQYF
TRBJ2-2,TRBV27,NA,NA,TGTGCCAGCAGTCCGGACAGAGATCCCGGGGAGCTGTTTTTT,CASSPDRDPGELFF
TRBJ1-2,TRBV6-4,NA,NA,TGTGCCAGCAGCCCCACCTCTTCGGGTGGGTATGGCTACACCTTC,CASSPTSSGGYGYTF
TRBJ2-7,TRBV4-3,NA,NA,TGCGCCAGCAGCCAAGGTTCGGGTTTCACCTACGAGCAGTACTTC,CASSQGSGFTYEQYF
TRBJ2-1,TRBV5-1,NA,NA,TGCGCCAGCAGCTTGGAGGGGCACGGGTCGGATGAGCAGTTCTTC,CASSLEGHGSDEQFF
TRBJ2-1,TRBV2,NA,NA,TGTGCCAGCAGGCCTAGGGGCAATGAGCAGTTCTTC,CASRPRGNEQFF
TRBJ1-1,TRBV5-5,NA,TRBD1,TGTGCCAGCAGCGAAAGGGACAGGGTAGACACTGAAGCTTTCTTT,CASSERDRVDTEAFF
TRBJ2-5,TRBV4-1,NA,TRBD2,TGCGCCAGCAGCCAAGATCGCGGGGGGACCCGGGAGCAGTACTTC,CASSQDRGGTREQYF
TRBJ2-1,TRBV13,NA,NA,TGTGCCAGCGGGGCCGGGGGGCAGGCCGCCGGTGAGCAGTTCTTC,CASGAGGQAAGEQFF
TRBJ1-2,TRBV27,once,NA,TGTGCCAGCAGTTTATCGAGCTTTGGTGACTATGGCTACACCTTC,CASSLSSFGDYGYTF
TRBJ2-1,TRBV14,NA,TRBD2,TGTGCCAGCAGCCAGGAGGGCGGGGGATTCTACAATGAGCAGTTCTTC,CASSQEGGGFYNEQFF
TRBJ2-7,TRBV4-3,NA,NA,TGCGCCAGCAGCCATCGTGGACTCCCGAACTACGAGCAGTACTTC,CASSHRGLPNYEQYF
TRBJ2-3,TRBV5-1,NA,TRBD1,TGCGCCAGCAGCTGGACAGGGGGCGTCACAGATACGCAGTATTTT,CASSWTGGVTDTQYF
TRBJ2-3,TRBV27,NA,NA,TGTGCCAGCAGTCAGTATGATACGCAGTATTTT,CASSQYDTQYF
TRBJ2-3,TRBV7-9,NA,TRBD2,TGTGCCAGCAGCTTCTCGGGACTAGCGGGGGGGCAGAGGAATACGCAGTATTTT,CASSFSGLAGGQRNTQYF
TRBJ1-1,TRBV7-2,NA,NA,TGTGCCAGCAGCTTATCAGGGAACACTGAAGCTTTCTTT,CASSLSGNTEAFF
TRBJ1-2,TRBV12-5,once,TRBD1,TGTGCTAGTGGTTGGGGGACAGGAGGAAACTATGGCTACACCTTC,CASGWGTGGNYGYTF
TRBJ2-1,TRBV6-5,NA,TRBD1,TGTGCCAGCAGTTCAACCGGGACAGGGCTTGAGGAGCAGTTCTTC,CASSSTGTGLEEQFF
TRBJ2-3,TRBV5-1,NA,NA,TGCGCCAGCAGCTTGGGGACTAACACAGATACGCAGTATTTT,CASSLGTNTDTQYF
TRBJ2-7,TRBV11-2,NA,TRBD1,TGTGCCAGCAGCGGAGGGACAGGGAAGTACGAGCAGTACTTC,CASSGGTGKYEQYF
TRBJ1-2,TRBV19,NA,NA,TGTGCCAGTAGTACAGGGGCTCCAAACTATGGCTACACCTTC,CASSTGAPNYGYTF
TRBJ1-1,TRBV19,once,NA,TGTGCCAGTAGTATAGATCGTACGAAACAGACCACTGAAGCTTTCTTT,CASSIDRTKQTTEAFF
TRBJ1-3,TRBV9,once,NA,TGTGCCAGCAGCGTAGATATGGGAGAGGCTGGAAACACCATATATTTT,CASSVDMGEAGNTIYF
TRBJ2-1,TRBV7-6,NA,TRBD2,TGTGCCAGCAGCTTAGCGCGGGGGGGGAATGAGCAGTTCTTC,CASSLARGGNEQFF
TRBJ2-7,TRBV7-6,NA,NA,TGTGCCAGCAGCTTAGCCATTTCCAGCGAGCAGTACTTC,CASSLAISSEQYF
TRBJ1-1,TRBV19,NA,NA,TGTGCCAGTAGTATTTCGGGGGGAGCTGAAGCTTTCTTT,CASSISGGAEAFF
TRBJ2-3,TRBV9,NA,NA,TGTGCCAGCAGCGCGACTACCCCAGATACGCAGTATTTT,CASSATTPDTQYF
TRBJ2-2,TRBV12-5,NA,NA,TGTGCTAGTGCCCCCTTTGGAGCCCCCACCCAGACCGGGGAGCTGTTTTTT,CASAPFGAPTQTGELFF
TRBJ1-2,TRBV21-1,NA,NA,TGTGCCAGCAGAAAAAAGCGGGCTGGCTATGGCTACACCTTC,CASRKKRAGYGYTF
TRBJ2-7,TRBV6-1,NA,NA,TGTGCCAGCAGTGACGACGTCGGGGGCTCCTACGAGCAGTACTTC,CASSDDVGGSYEQYF
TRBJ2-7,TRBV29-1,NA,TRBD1,TGCAGCGCTTATGGACAGGCGACCTACGAGCAGTACTTC,CSAYGQATYEQYF
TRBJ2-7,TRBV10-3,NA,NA,TGTGCCATCAGTGAGTCGACAGGCTTCCTGAGTTACTTC,CAISESTGFLSYF
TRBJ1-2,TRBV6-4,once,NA,TGTGCCAGCAGTGACTCTGCGGGGGGCAGTGGCTACACCTTC,CASSDSAGGSGYTF
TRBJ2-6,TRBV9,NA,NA,TGTGCCAGCAGCGTAGTAGGGGCTGGTGGGGCCAACGTCCTGACTTTC,CASSVVGAGGANVLTF
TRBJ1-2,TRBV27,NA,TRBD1,TGTGCCAGCAGTTCCCAGACAGGGTTCTATGGCTACACCTTC,CASSSQTGFYGYTF